What follows is one TCR beta chain and its context. Its specificity is not known. The data originate from a study of cytomegalovirus exposure and HLA in healthy donors. Findings and caveats of the study: CMV serostatus was the sole immune exposure information available. The listing of approximately 160 TCR beta chains classed them as cytomegalovirus-associated. Researchers reported in a later analysis that a missense DCLRE1C variant was tied to TCR beta V- and J-gene trimming.

Germline V gene lookup returns CDR1 SGHRS and CDR2 YFSETQ. V was clipped by 3 bases and J by 5 bases, with 14 bases between them. The CDR3 loop spans 15 amino acids. The PCR had 60 Vbeta and 13 Jbeta primers. The repertoire was sequenced with immunoSEQ multiplex PCR; TCRdb's copy has only in-frame clones and lacks some. This table holds 250,000 to 350,000 clones, about nine tenths found once. The study sampled nominally healthy donors, though unrecorded immune exposures were likely. The sequenced sample consisted of PBMCs. The receptor comes from a middle-aged man in good health and CMV-seropositive. V and J are TRBV5-1 and TRBJ2-2, with D possibly matching TRBD1 (5 bases). The CDR3 nucleotides are TGCGCCAGCAGCTGGGGCAATGGTGAGACCGGGGAGCTGTTTTTT. Its translation: CASSWGNGETGELFF.